The following is a T cell receptor (beta chain) sequence with its context. These data come from a study of immune evolution from preneoplasia to lung adenocarcinoma. The CDR3 is 15 residues long. Trimming took off 1 base at V and 2 bases at J, with 10 bases between the two ends. Germline CDR1 LGHNA, CDR2 YNFKEQ. The data were produced by immunoSEQ multiplex PCR, yet TCRdb's version contains in-frame clones alone and is incomplete. Of tens of thousands of clones listed, approximately 80% are singletons. The source material was FFPE invasive lung adenocarcinoma tissue. The source of this sequence is a person in their 60s with lung adenocarcinoma. The chain combines TRBV4-2 with TRBJ2-3; D may match TRBD1 or TRBD2 (5 bases each). CDR3 DNA sequence: TGTGCCAGCAGCCAAGTTTTCGGGACCACAGATACGCAGTATTTT. The encoded protein is CASSQVFGTTDTQYF.